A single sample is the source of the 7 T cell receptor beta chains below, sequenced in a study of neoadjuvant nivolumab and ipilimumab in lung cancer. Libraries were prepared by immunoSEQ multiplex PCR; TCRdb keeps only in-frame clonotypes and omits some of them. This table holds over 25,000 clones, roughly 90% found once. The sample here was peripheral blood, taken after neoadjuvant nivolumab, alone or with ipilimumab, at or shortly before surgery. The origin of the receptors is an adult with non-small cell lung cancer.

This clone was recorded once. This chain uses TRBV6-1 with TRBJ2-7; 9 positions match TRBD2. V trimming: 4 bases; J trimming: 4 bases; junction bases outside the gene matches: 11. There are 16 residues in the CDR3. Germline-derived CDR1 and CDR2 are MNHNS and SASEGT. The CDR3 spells CASSALSGGRAYEQYF. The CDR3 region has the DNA TGTGCCAGCAGTGCTCTCTCAGGCGGGAGGGCTTACGAGCAGTACTTC.

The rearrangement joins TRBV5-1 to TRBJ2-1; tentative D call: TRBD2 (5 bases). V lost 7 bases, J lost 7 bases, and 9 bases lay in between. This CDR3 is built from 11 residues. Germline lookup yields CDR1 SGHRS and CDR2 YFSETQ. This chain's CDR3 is CASQSGNEQFF. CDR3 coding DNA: TGCGCCAGCCAGAGCGGTAATGAGCAGTTCTTC.

The chain's CDR3 is CASSPTGTSGAHNEQFF. The CDR3 DNA sequence: TGCGCCAGCAGCCCTACCGGGACTAGCGGGGCACACAATGAGCAGTTCTTC. This chain links TRBV4-1 with TRBJ2-1, with 13 nucleotides matching TRBD2. Trimming removed 4 bases from V and 5 bases from J; junction bases left unmatched: 8. CDR1 and CDR2 (germline): MGHRA, YSYEKL. This CDR3 is built from 17 residues.

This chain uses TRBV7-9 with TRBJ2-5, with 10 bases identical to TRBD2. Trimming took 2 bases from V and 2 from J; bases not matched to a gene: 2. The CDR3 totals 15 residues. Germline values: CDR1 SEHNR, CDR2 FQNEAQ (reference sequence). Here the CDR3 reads CASSLLAGEQETQYF. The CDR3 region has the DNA TGTGCCAGCAGCTTACTAGCGGGAGAACAAGAGACCCAGTACTTC.

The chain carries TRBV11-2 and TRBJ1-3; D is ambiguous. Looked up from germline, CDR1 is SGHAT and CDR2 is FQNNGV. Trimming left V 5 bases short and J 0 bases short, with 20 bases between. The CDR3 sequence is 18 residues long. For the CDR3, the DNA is TGTGCCAGCAGCCTTCTGACTCTCCAGTACTCCTCTGGAAACACCATATATTTT. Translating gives CASSLLTLQYSSGNTIYF.

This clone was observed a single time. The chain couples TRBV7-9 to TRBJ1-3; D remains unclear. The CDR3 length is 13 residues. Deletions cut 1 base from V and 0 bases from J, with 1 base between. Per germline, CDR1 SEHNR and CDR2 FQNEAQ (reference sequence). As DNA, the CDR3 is TGTGCCAGCAGCTTAGTCTCTGGAAACACCATATATTTT. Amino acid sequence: CASSLVSGNTIYF.

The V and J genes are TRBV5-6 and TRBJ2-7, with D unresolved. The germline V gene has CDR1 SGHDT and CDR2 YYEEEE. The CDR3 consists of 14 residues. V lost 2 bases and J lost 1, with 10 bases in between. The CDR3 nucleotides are TGTGCCAGCAGCTTTCGTAGCAGGTCCTACGAGCAGTACTTC. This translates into CASSFRSRSYEQYF.